This passage covers 29 T cell receptor beta chains from one sample sequenced in a study of PD-1 blockade in mismatch repair-deficient tumors. Clones were sequenced by immunoSEQ multiplex PCR, and TCRdb holds only the in-frame ones, with some missing. The sample contains roughly 120,000 clones, around 80% of which appear only once. The source was peripheral blood, collected 60 weeks after starting pembrolizumab. The receptors originated from an adult with mismatch repair-deficient cancer.

The rearrangement uses TRBV7-8 and TRBJ2-7, with 11 bases aligning to TRBD2. The CDR3 consists of 17 residues. V dropped 5 bases and J dropped 4; count of bases not matched to a gene: 13. Germline CDR1 reads SGHVS; CDR2 reads FQNEAQ. CDR3: CASSPLGTSGAPYEQYF. CDR3 nucleotides: TGTGCCAGCAGCCCTTTGGGGACTAGCGGAGCCCCTTACGAGCAGTACTTC.

V usage is TRBV10-2 and J usage is TRBJ2-2; TRBD1 matches 7 bases. With V trimmed by 6 bases and J by 3 bases, 4 bases remained unmatched. Germline V gene data show CDR1 as WSHSY and CDR2 as SAAADI. CDR3 length: 14 amino acids. The CDR3 coding sequence is TGCGCCAGCAGAGGGGACAGCTACACCGGGGAGCTGTTTTTT. This sequence encodes CASRGDSYTGELFF.

The chain recombines TRBV30 with TRBJ1-1; D gene uncertain. The CDR3 length is 13 residues. Germline values: CDR1 GTSNPN, CDR2 SVGIG (reference sequence). The germline V and J ends were trimmed by 6 bases and 1 base, with 12 bases remaining between them. DNA for the CDR3: TGTGCCTGCCTCAAAGGACGGAACACTGAAGCTTTCTTT. As protein: CACLKGRNTEAFF.

V is TRBV7-3 and J is TRBJ2-2; unclear D gene. The CDR3 consists of 12 residues. Germline V gene lookup returns CDR1 SGHTA and CDR2 FQGTGA. V dropped 5 bases and J dropped 7 bases, with 8 bases sitting between them. DNA of the CDR3: TGTGCCAGCAGCCCCCCCGACGGGGAGCTGTTTTTT. Amino acid sequence: CASSPPDGELFF.

This clone was detected a few times. V is TRBV30 and J is TRBJ1-1; no definite D call. Trimming shortened V by 6 bases and J by 8 bases, and 19 bases separated the two germline ends. CDR3 size: 13 residues. The V gene's germline CDR1 is GTSNPN and CDR2 SVGIG (reference sequence). This CDR3 reads CACVDGRSWEAFF. Written as DNA, the CDR3 is TGTGCCTGCGTAGACGGGCGCTCGTGGGAAGCTTTCTTT.

V and J are TRBV11-2 and TRBJ1-1; TRBD1 might be the D (6 bases). The germline V and J ends were trimmed by 2 bases and 1 base, with 11 bases remaining between them. CDR3 length: 15 amino acids. CDR1 and CDR2 (germline): SGHAT, FQNNGV. The CDR3 coding sequence is TGTGCCAGCAGCTTAACAGGGAATAGGAACACTGAAGCTTTCTTT. It yields the protein CASSLTGNRNTEAFF.

The chain employs TRBV5-1 and TRBJ2-5; TRBD2 matches 10 bases. The V gene's germline CDR1 is SGHRS and CDR2 YFSETQ. The CDR3 totals 15 residues. Trimming at V came to 2 bases and at J to 0 bases, leaving 1 base not matched to a gene. The CDR3 here is CASSFSGGYQETQYF. DNA for the CDR3: TGCGCCAGCAGCTTTAGCGGGGGGTACCAAGAGACCCAGTACTTC.

The genes are TRBV5-1 and TRBJ2-5, with TRBD2 matching over 9 bases. Germline lookup yields CDR1 SGHRS and CDR2 YFSETQ. The V and J ends lost 3 bases and 2 bases, in that order; junction bases with no gene match: 8. The CDR3 spans 16 residues. The chain's CDR3 is CASSSQGLAVQETQYF. In DNA, the CDR3 is TGCGCCAGCAGCTCCCAGGGACTAGCAGTACAAGAGACCCAGTACTTC. Full variable domain (rest looked up from reference TRBV5-1 and TRBJ2-5): KAGVTQTPRYLIKTRGQQVTLSCSPISGHRSVSWYQQTPGQGLQFLFEYFSETQRNKGNFPGRFSGRQFSNSRSEMNVSTLELGDSALYLCASSSQGLAVQETQYFGPGTRLLVL.

The genes are TRBV14 and TRBJ2-7, with 12 bases that match TRBD2. CDR3 length equals 15 residues. Trimming took 1 base from V and 2 from J; bases not matched to a gene: 0. CDR1 and CDR2 from the germline V gene are SGHDN and FVKESK. The CDR3 protein is CASSQGLAGAYEQYF. The CDR3 nucleotides read TGTGCCAGCAGCCAAGGACTAGCGGGAGCCTACGAGCAGTACTTC.

The V and J genes are TRBV9 and TRBJ2-1; 11 nucleotides match TRBD2. V trimming: 2 bases; J trimming: 3 bases; junction bases outside the gene matches: 4. CDR3 length: 16 amino acids. Germline CDR1 is SGDLS and CDR2 is YYNGEE. CDR3 loop: CASSVGTSGYYNEQFF. Here the CDR3 DNA reads TGTGCCAGCAGCGTCGGGACTAGCGGCTACTACAATGAGCAGTTCTTC.

This clone was recorded once. This chain connects TRBV7-3 to TRBJ2-5, with a weak D call TRBD2 (7 bases). This CDR3 region has 16 residues. The germline gives CDR1 SGHTA, CDR2 FQGTGA. V shed 5 bases and J shed 2 bases, with 18 bases lying between them. The CDR3 is CASSPMGGRIQETQYF. The DNA of the CDR3 is TGTGCCAGCAGCCCGATGGGGGGGCGAATACAAGAGACCCAGTACTTC.

This chain uses TRBV12-5 with TRBJ2-7, with TRBD1 as a possible D gene (6 bases). Trimming took 6 bases from V and 0 from J, leaving 15 bases between them. Germline V gene sequence: CDR1 LGHNT, CDR2 FRNRAP. The CDR3 sequence is 15 residues long. CDR3 region: CASGSGDIPSYEQYF. The CDR3 DNA reads TGTGCTAGTGGCTCCGGGGACATCCCCTCCTACGAGCAGTACTTC.

The CDR3: CASSPNGNTEAFF. The CDR3 nucleotides read TGTGCCAGCTCACCAAACGGGAACACTGAAGCTTTCTTT. The genes are TRBV18 and TRBJ1-1; D not certain. There are 13 residues in the CDR3. CDR1 and CDR2 (germline): KGHSH, LQKENI. Between the trimmed V and J ends, which lost 2 bases and 1 base, there was a span of 5 bases.

J is TRBJ2-5 and V is TRBV7-9; 7 bases align to TRBD2. The germline CDR1 and CDR2 sequences are SEHNR and FQNEAQ (reference sequence). This CDR3 contains 15 residues. V lost 1 base and J lost 1; bases outside the gene matches: 3. The CDR3 reads CASSLEGGPQETQYF. The CDR3, as DNA: TGTGCCAGCAGCTTAGAGGGAGGGCCCCAAGAGACCCAGTACTTC.

This rearrangement joins TRBV6-5 to TRBJ2-4, with D tentatively TRBD1 or TRBD2 (6 bases each). This CDR3 is 15 amino acids long. The germline V and J ends were trimmed by 7 bases and 5 bases, with 18 bases remaining between them. Germline CDR1 is MNHEY and CDR2 is SVGAGI. CDR3 DNA: TGTGCCAGCAAAGGGGGGCGCCACGGGGAAAACATTCAGTACTTC. It specifies CASKGGRHGENIQYF.

V is TRBV29-1 and J is TRBJ1-2; TRBD1 is a possible D gene (5 bases). The V gene lost 4 bases and the J gene lost 1 base, with 10 bases spanning the gap. The germline gives CDR1 SQVTM, CDR2 ANQGSEA. CDR3 length equals 13 residues. This CDR3 reads CSVATVLNYGYTF. Here the CDR3 DNA reads TGCAGCGTTGCGACAGTTCTTAACTATGGCTACACCTTC. Variable domain in full (rest from reference TRBV29-1 and TRBJ1-2): SAVISQKPSRDICQRGTSLTIQCQVDSQVTMMFWYRQQPGQSLTLIATANQGSEATYESGFVIDKFPISRPNLTFSTLTVSNMSPEDSSIYLCSVATVLNYGYTFGSGTRLTVV.

The rearrangement joins TRBV5-6 to TRBJ2-1; tentatively, D is TRBD2 (6 bases). With 0 bases removed from V and 9 bases from J, the gap between germline ends came to 22 bases. From germline, CDR1 is SGHDT and CDR2 YYEEEE. This CDR3 is 17 amino acids long. CDR3 sequence: CASSLVAPTGSNREQFF. In nucleotides, the CDR3 is TGTGCCAGCAGCTTGGTGGCCCCTACCGGGAGTAACCGTGAGCAGTTCTTC.

The chain uses TRBV9 and TRBJ2-5, with a weak D call TRBD1 (7 bases). Trimming cost V 0 bases and J 4 bases, with 10 bases left between them. The CDR3 has 14 residues. Germline CDR1 SGDLS, CDR2 YYNGEE. In nucleotides, the CDR3 is TGTGCCAGCAGCGTAGGGAGGGGGCCAGAGACCCAGTACTTC. This encodes CASSVGRGPETQYF.

The CDR3 DNA follows: TGTGCCAGCATTCCAGACGGGACCCTTCTTTACACTGAAGCTTTCTTT. This encodes CASIPDGTLLYTEAFF. V gene TRBV2 combines with J gene TRBJ1-1; possibly TRBD1 for D (5 bases). The CDR3 has 16 residues. V was cut by 7 bases and J by 3 bases, with 21 bases left in between. Germline V CDR1 and CDR2: SNHLY, FYNNEI.

The V call is TRBV27, the J call TRBJ2-7, with 10 bases identical to TRBD2. Trimming at V came to 4 bases and at J to 4 bases, leaving 22 bases not matched to a gene. CDR1 and CDR2 from the germline V gene are MNHEY and SMNVEV (reference sequence). The length of the CDR3 is 20 residues. This CDR3 reads CASSSTIRGGSGSGRYEQYF. The CDR3 region has the DNA TGTGCCAGCAGTTCCACTATCCGTGGGGGGTCGGGTAGCGGGAGGTACGAGCAGTACTTC.

The V gene is TRBV9, the J gene TRBJ1-2, with a tentative D call TRBD1 (5 bases). In germline, CDR1 is SGDLS, CDR2 YYNGEE. Trimming left V 3 bases short and J 4 bases short, with 13 bases between. This CDR3 has 14 amino acids. CDR3 nucleotides: TGTGCCAGCAGCGCTTCCCAGGGCTCCTATGGCTACACCTTC. Translating it yields CASSASQGSYGYTF.

The chain links TRBV7-6 to TRBJ1-1; tentatively, D is TRBD1 (6 bases). This CDR3 contains 13 residues. Germline CDR1 reads SGHVS; CDR2 reads FNYEAQ. Trimming shortened V by 5 bases and J by 5 bases, and 12 bases separated the two germline ends. In DNA form, the CDR3 reads TGTGCCAGCAGCCCTACAGGGTGGACTGAAGCTTTCTTT. This codes for CASSPTGWTEAFF.

This rearrangement joins TRBV5-8 to TRBJ2-7; D unresolved. This CDR3 spans 13 amino acids. V lost 7 bases to trimming and J lost 2 bases, with 13 bases between them. CDR1 is SGHTS and CDR2 is YDEGEE in the germline V gene. This chain's CDR3 is CASARTGPYEQYF. In nucleotides, the CDR3 is TGTGCCAGCGCTCGAACCGGACCCTACGAGCAGTACTTC.

The chain uses TRBV19 and TRBJ1-1; D gene uncertain. The CDR3 has 13 residues. V lost 3 bases and J lost 4, with 9 bases in between. Looked up from germline, CDR1 is LNHDA and CDR2 is SQIVND (reference sequence). The CDR3: CASSIAYFTEAFF. The CDR3 DNA follows: TGTGCCAGTAGTATTGCGTACTTCACTGAAGCTTTCTTT.

This clone was observed at least ten times. The chain recombines TRBV5-4 with TRBJ2-7; D may be TRBD1 (6 bases). Trimming stripped 4 bases from V and 2 bases from J, with 16 bases between. The CDR3 length is 15 residues. Germline CDR1 and CDR2: SGHNT and YYREEE (reference sequence). The CDR3 nucleotides are TGTGCCAGCAGCCCGTGGATGGCAGGGGCCTACGAGCAGTACTTC. It translates to CASSPWMAGAYEQYF.

V is TRBV11-3 and J is TRBJ2-2; 12 nucleotides align to TRBD2. Germline loops: CDR1 SGHNT, CDR2 YENEEA. This CDR3 comprises 14 residues. V was clipped by 5 bases and J by 5 bases; unmatched bases: 0. The CDR3 loop reads CASSGTSGTGELFF. The CDR3 coding sequence is TGTGCCAGCAGCGGGACTAGCGGGACCGGGGAGCTGTTTTTT.

The chain recombines TRBV13 with TRBJ2-7; TRBD1 matches 9 bases. CDR3 length: 17 amino acids. The V gene end was trimmed by 4 bases and the J gene end by 0 bases; junction bases not matched to a gene: 10. From germline, CDR1 is PRHDT and CDR2 FYEKMQ (reference sequence). The CDR3 DNA follows: TGTGCCAGCAGCTCCGGGACAGGGTCTAAGAGCTCCTACGAGCAGTACTTC. It translates to CASSSGTGSKSSYEQYF.

The V call is TRBV16, the J call TRBJ1-5; TRBD1 might be the D (6 bases). The CDR3 runs 14 residues. V was trimmed by 3 bases and J by 7 bases, leaving 13 bases between them. The germline V gene has CDR1 KGHSY and CDR2 FQNENV. CDR3 in amino acids: CASSQGGGGQPQHF. DNA for the CDR3: TGTGCCAGCAGCCAGGGGGGCGGAGGACAGCCCCAGCATTTT.

This clone has just a few counts. The chain recombines TRBV7-9 with TRBJ2-1; tentative D call: TRBD2 (5 bases). Germline V gene data show CDR1 as SEHNR and CDR2 as FQNEAQ (reference sequence). V lost 5 bases to trimming and J lost 6 bases, with 11 bases between them. The CDR3 runs to 13 residues. The CDR3 reads CASSTWTANEQFF. The DNA for the CDR3 is TGTGCCAGCAGCACATGGACTGCCAATGAGCAGTTCTTC.